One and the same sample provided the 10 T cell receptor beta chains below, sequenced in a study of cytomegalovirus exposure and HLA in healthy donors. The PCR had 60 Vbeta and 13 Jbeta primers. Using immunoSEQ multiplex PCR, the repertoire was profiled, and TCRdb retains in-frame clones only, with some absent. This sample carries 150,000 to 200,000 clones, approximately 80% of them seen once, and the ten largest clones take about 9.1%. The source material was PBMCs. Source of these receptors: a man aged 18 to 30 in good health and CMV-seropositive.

The CDR3 region has the DNA TGTGCCAGCAGCACGTGGGCTAGTGGGGGGGATCCGGATACGCAGTATTTT. This gives the protein CASSTWASGGDPDTQYF. This chain joins TRBV11-2 and TRBJ2-3; 7 bases align to TRBD2. The CDR3 contains 17 residues. Trimming at V came to 5 bases and at J to 6 bases, leaving 17 bases not matched to a gene. Germline V lookup: CDR1 SGHAT, CDR2 FQNNGV.

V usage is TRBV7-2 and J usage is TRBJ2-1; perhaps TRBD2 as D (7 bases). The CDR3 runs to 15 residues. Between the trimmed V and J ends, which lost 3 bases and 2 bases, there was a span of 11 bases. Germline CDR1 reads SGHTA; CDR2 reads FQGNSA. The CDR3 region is CASSFTGGTYNEQFF. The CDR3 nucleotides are TGTGCCAGCAGCTTTACGGGGGGCACCTACAATGAGCAGTTCTTC.

CDR3 protein: CASTQTGVETQYF. CDR3 in DNA: TGTGCCAGTACTCAAACAGGTGTGGAGACCCAGTACTTC. This chain uses TRBV19 with TRBJ2-5; maybe TRBD1 (5 bases). Germline CDR1 reads LNHDA; CDR2 reads SQIVND (reference sequence). The CDR3 is made up of 13 amino acids. Between the trimmed V and J ends, which lost 7 bases and 5 bases, there was a span of 14 bases.

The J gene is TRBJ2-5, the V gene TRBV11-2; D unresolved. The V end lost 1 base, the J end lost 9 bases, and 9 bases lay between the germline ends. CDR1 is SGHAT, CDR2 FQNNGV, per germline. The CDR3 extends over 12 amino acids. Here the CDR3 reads CASSLGPQAQYF. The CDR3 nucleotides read TGTGCCAGCAGCTTAGGCCCGCAGGCCCAGTACTTC.

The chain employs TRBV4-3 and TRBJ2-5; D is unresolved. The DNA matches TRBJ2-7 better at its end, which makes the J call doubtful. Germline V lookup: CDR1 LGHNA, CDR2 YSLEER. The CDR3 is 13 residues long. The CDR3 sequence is CASSQLDRDEQYF. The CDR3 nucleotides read TGCGCCAGCAGCCAACTAGACCGCGACGAGCAGTACTTC.

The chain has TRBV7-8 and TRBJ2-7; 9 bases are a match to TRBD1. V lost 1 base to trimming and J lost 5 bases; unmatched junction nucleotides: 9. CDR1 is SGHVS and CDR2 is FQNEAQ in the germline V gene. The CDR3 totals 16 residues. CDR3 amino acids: CASSLDLGTGTDEQYF. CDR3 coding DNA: TGTGCCAGCAGCTTAGATCTTGGGACAGGGACCGACGAGCAGTACTTC.

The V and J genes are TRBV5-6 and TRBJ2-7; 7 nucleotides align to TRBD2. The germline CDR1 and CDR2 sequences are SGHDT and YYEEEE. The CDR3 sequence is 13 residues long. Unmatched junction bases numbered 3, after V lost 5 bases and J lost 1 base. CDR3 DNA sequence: TGTGCCAGCAGGTCGGGACTATCCTACGAGCAGTACTTC. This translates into CASRSGLSYEQYF.

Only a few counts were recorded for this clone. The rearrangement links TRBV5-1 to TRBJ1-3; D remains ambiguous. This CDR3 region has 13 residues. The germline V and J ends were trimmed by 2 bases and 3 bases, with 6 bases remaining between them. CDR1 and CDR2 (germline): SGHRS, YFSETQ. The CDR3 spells CASSLGGGNTIYF. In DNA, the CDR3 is TGCGCCAGCAGCTTAGGCGGTGGAAACACCATATATTTT. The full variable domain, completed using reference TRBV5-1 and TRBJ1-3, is KAGVTQTPRYLIKTRGQQVTLSCSPISGHRSVSWYQQTPGQGLQFLFEYFSETQRNKGNFPGRFSGRQFSNSRSEMNVSTLELGDSALYLCASSLGGGNTIYFGEGSWLTVV.

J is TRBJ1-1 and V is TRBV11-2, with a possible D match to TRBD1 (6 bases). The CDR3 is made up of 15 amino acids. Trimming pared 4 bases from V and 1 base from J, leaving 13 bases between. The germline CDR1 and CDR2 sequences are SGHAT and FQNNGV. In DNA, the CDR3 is TGTGCCAGCAGCTCATACAGGGTGGCGAACACTGAAGCTTTCTTT. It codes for CASSSYRVANTEAFF. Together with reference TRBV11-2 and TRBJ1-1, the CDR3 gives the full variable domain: EAGVAQSPRYKIIEKRQSVAFWCNPISGHATLYWYQQILGQGPKLLIQFQNNGVVDDSQLPKDRFSAERLKGVDSTLKIQPAKLEDSAVYLCASSSYRVANTEAFFGQGTRLTVV.

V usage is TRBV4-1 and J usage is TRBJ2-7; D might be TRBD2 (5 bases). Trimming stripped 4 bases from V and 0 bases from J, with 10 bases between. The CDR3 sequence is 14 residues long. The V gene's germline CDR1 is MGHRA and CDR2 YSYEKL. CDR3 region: CASSPVEDSYEQYF. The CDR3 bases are TGCGCCAGCAGCCCCGTGGAGGACTCCTACGAGCAGTACTTC.